This T cell receptor (beta chain) appears in the sequencing data of a study of blood T cell repertoires in COVID-19 (dated by TCRdb to 2018 to 2021). Some background on the complete study: Samples from collaborators originated in the United States, Italy and Spain and spanned both the acute and convalescent phases of COVID-19. The prospective study material was composed of cDNA or gDNA derived from T cells, B-cell-depleted T cells, or PBMCs. Deeply sampled blood TCRbeta repertoires from subjects exposed to, actively infected with, or recovered from COVID-19 were included in the dataset. The repertoires were released in a freely available public database meant as a resource for research on the immune response to SARS-CoV-2. Samples came from the ongoing ImmuneRACE study (first 160 participants) plus 1,254 subjects from 6 global collaborators. The sample metadata nearly always contained a de-identified subject ID, COVID-19 status, age in years and sex. Where available, HLA class I and class II types were obtained from metadata supplied by the sample provider rather than from assay-based typing. What the authors observed across the whole study: Clinical and demographic metadata were provided uncurated, with the amount varying by source and participant.

The collaborating institutions used their own protocols to collect whole blood in K2EDTA tubes. For TCRbeta analysis, collaborators shipped samples as frozen whole blood, isolated PBMCs, or DNA extracted from either of those sample types. The CDR3 runs 12 amino acids, cysteine and phenylalanine included. The CDR3 DNA has 36 bases and is translated from base 1. In the germline V gene, CDR1 corresponds to SQVTM and CDR2 to ANQGSEA. Clipping removes 7 bases from V and 4 bases from J, with 3 as the unmatched junction base count. The immunoSEQ Assay, a bias-controlled multiplex PCR, was used to amplify TCRbeta CDR3 regions from genomic DNA. As for how the authors treated the data: Within the assay, amplification of reference gene primers was used to estimate how many nucleated cells each sample contained. To quantify the absolute abundance of each unique TCRbeta CDR3 rearrangement, sequence reads were collapsed and filtered. Productive Simpson clonality was computed per sample as the square root of Simpson's diversity index over productive rearrangements. Drawn from immuneACCESS, this table holds only the in-frame rearrangements with V and J called that TCRdb kept. Clones are partly lost; checked studies trace under half to an unresolved V gene and leave the rest unexplained. V and J calls and clone size are given by that table; D and trimming were obtained from the DNA. For this sample there are 200,000 to 250,000 clones; around 84% appear just once. Of the sample, 20% is held by the ten largest clones.

As for this clone: Its antigen is currently not known. No qualities accompany the bases; no much larger clone lies one base away.

The chain was built from TRBV29-1 and TRBJ1-2; 10 bases in the junction line up with TRBD1. This TCR derives from a man aged 25-45 years with active or convalescent COVID-19. The specimen was peripheral blood. CDR3 sequence: CSAGQGVYGYTF. The bases read TGCAGCGCCGGACAGGGGGTCTATGGCTACACCTTC.